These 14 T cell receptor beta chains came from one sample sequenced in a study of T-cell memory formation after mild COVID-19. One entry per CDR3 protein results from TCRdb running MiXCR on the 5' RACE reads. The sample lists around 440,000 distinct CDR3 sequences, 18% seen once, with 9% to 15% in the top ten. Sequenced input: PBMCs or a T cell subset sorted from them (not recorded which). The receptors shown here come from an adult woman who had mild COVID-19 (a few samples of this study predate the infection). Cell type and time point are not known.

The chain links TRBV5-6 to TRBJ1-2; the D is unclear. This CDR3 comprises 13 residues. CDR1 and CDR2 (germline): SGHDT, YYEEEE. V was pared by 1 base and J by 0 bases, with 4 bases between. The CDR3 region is CASSLSANYGYTF. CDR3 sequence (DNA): TGTGCCAGCAGCTTGTCGGCTAACTATGGCTACACCTTC.

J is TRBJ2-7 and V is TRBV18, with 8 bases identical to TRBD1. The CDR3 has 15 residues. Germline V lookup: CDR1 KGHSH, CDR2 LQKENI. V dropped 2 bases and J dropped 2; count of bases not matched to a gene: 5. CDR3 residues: CASSPGTGSTYEQYF. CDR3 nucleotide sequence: TGTGCCAGCTCACCAGGGACAGGTTCTACCTACGAGCAGTACTTC.

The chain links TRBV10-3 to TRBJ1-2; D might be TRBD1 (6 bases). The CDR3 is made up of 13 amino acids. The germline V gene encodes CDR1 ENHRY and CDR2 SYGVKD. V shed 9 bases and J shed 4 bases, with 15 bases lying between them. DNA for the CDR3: TGTGCCATGACCCGGGACATCGGCTATGGCTACACCTTC. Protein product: CAMTRDIGYGYTF.

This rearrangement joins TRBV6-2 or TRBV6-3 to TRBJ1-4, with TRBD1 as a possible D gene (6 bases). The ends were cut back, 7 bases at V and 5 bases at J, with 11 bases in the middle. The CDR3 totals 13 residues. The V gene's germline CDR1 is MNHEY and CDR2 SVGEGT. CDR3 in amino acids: CASNWQGNEKLFF. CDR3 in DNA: TGTGCCAGCAACTGGCAGGGGAATGAAAAACTGTTTTTT.

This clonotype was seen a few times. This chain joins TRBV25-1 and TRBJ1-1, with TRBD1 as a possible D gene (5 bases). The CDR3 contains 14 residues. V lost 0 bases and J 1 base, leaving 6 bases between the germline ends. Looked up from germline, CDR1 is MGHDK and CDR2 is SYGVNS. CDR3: CASSEYGGNTEAFF. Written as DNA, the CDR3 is TGTGCCAGCAGTGAATATGGGGGGAACACTGAAGCTTTCTTT.

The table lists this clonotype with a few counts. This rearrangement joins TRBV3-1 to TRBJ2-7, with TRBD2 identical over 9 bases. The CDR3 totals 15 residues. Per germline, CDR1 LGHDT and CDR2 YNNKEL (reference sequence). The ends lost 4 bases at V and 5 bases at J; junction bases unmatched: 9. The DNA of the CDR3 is TGTGCCAGCAGCCCCCATAGCGGGAGCGGCGACGAGCAGTACTTC. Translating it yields CASSPHSGSGDEQYF.

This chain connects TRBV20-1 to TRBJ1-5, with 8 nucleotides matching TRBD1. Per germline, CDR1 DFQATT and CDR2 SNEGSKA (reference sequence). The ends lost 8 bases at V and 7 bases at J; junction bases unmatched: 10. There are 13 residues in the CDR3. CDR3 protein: CSPWQGAGQPQHF. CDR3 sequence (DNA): TGCAGTCCCTGGCAGGGGGCTGGGCAGCCCCAGCATTTT.

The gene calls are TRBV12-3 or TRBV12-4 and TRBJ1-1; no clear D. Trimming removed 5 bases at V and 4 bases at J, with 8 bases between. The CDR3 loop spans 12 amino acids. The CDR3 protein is CASSIILTEAFF. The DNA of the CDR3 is TGTGCCAGCAGTATAATACTCACTGAAGCTTTCTTT.

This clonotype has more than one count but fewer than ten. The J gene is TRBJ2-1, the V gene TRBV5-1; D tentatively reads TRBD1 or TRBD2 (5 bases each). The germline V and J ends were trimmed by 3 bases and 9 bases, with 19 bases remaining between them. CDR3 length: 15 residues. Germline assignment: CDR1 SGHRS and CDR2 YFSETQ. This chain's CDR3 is CASSSDLGESTEQFF. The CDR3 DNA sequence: TGCGCCAGCAGCTCCGACCTAGGGGAGTCGACTGAGCAGTTCTTC.

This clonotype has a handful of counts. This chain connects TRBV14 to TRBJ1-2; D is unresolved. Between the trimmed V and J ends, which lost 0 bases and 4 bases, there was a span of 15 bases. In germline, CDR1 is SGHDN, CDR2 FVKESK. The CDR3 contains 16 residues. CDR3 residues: CASSQDWAGTTYGYTF. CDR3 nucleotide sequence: TGTGCCAGCAGCCAAGATTGGGCAGGAACCACCTATGGCTACACCTTC.

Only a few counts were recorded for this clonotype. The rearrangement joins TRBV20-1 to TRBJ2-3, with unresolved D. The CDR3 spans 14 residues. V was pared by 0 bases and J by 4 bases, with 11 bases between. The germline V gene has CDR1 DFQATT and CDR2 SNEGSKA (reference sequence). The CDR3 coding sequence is TGCAGTGCTAGAGATCCCCCGGTCGCAGATACGCAGTATTTT. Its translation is CSARDPPVADTQYF.

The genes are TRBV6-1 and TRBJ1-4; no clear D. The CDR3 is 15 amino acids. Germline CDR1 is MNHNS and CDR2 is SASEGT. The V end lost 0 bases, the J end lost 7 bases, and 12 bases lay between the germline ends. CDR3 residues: CASSEAGGQGEKLFF. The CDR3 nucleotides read TGTGCCAGCAGTGAAGCCGGCGGTCAAGGTGAAAAACTGTTTTTT.

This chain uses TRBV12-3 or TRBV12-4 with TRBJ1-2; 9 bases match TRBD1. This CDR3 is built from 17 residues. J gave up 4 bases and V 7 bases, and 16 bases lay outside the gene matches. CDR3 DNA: TGTGCCAGCACCCATTATGGGGACAGGGAAGGGACCTATGGCTACACCTTC. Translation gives CASTHYGDREGTYGYTF.

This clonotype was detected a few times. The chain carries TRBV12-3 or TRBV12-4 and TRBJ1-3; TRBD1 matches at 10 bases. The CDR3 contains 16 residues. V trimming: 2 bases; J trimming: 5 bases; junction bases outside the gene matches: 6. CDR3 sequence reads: CASSLPGQGNRNTIYF. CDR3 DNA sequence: TGTGCCAGCAGTTTACCGGGACAGGGGAATAGAAACACCATATATTTT.